This T cell receptor (beta chain) stems from a study of control samples from healthy donors and cancer patients. This clone was seen just once. Trimming took off 6 bases at V and 5 bases at J, with 17 bases between the two ends. Germline lookup yields CDR1 LNHDA and CDR2 SQIVND (reference sequence). This CDR3 has 15 amino acids. Measured with immunoSEQ multiplex PCR; TCRdb has only the in-frame clones, and not every one. The sample lists fewer than 130,000 clones; around nine tenths were seen once. V gene TRBV19 combines with J gene TRBJ2-1; D call uncertain. The sample consisted of PBMCs. This receptor was identified in a woman aged 55-69 years with lung cancer. CDR3: CASSYYQQTHNEQFF. Written as DNA, the CDR3 is TGTGCCAGTAGCTATTACCAGCAGACCCACAATGAGCAGTTCTTC.